Listed below are T cell receptor beta chains from one sample, sequenced in a study of T-cell memory formation after mild COVID-19. A single record per CDR3 protein comes from TCRdb applying MiXCR to the 5' RACE reads. The table includes over 120,000 distinct CDR3 sequences, less than 20% detected once. Sequencing was done on a sample of PBMCs or a T cell subset sorted from them (not recorded which). The receptors were gathered from an adult woman who had mild COVID-19 (a few samples of this study predate the infection). Cell type and time point are not known. Both conserved end residues are part of each CDR3. The D gene is left open where the match is weak. Clone sizes are given selectively: once, few, many, or a class where the clone is expanded.

.	TRBJ2-7	TRBD2	TRBV20-1	TGCAGTGCTGGGGGTAGCGGGGCCTATTCCTACGAGCAGTACTTC	CSAGGSGAYSYEQYF
.	TRBJ1-1	.	TRBV29-1	TGCAGCGTTGAGGGAAGGGGCCGGAACACTGAAGCTTTCTTT	CSVEGRGRNTEAFF
.	TRBJ2-3	TRBD1	TRBV12-3/TRBV12-4	TGTGCCAGCAGTTTACGCCGGACAGGCGCAGATACGCAGTATTTT	CASSLRRTGADTQYF
.	TRBJ2-5	TRBD2	TRBV24-1	TGTGCCACCAGTGATTTACCGACTAGCGGGAGTCGCCGAGAGACCCAGTACTTC	CATSDLPTSGSRRETQYF
.	TRBJ1-4	.	TRBV5-1	TGCGCCAGCAGCCCGGACAGCAATAATGAAAAACTGTTTTTT	CASSPDSNNEKLFF
.	TRBJ2-7	.	TRBV5-1	TGCGCCAGCAGCCCCCTGGGGCAGGGGAGATCCTACGAGCAGTACTTC	CASSPLGQGRSYEQYF
few	TRBJ1-2	TRBD1	TRBV5-1	TGCGCCAGCAGCTCCGGGGGGACAGAGGACTATGGCTACACCTTC	CASSSGGTEDYGYTF
many	TRBJ2-3	TRBD2	TRBV7-3	TGTGCCAGCAGCCCAAATCCTAGCGGAACAGATACGCAGTATTTT	CASSPNPSGTDTQYF
many	TRBJ2-1	.	TRBV3-1	TGTGCCAGCAGCCAAGAAGGACTATACAATGAGCAGTTCTTC	CASSQEGLYNEQFF
.	TRBJ2-2	TRBD1	TRBV11-2	TGTGCCAGCCGCCAGAACAGGGGTTTGGACACCGGGGAGCTGTTTTTT	CASRQNRGLDTGELFF
.	TRBJ2-7	TRBD2	TRBV18	TGTGCCAGCTCCGCTAGCGGGGGGGCCTACGAGCAGTACTTC	CASSASGGAYEQYF
few	TRBJ2-2	TRBD2	TRBV12-3/TRBV12-4	TGTGCCAGCAGCCATCGGGGGGACCACACCGGGGAGCTGTTTTTT	CASSHRGDHTGELFF
few	TRBJ2-1	.	TRBV20-1	TGCAGTGCGCCCCTAGGGGGACTCGGGTACAATGAGCAGTTCTTC	CSAPLGGLGYNEQFF
few	TRBJ1-1	.	TRBV9	TGTGCCAGCAGCGTAGGAGGACAGTCGAACACTGAAGCTTTCTTT	CASSVGGQSNTEAFF
.	TRBJ2-1	.	TRBV12-3/TRBV12-4	TGTGCCAGCAGTCGGGGAAGCTCCTACAATGAGCAGTTCTTC	CASSRGSSYNEQFF
.	TRBJ2-7	TRBD1	TRBV5-1	TGCGCCAGCAGCATCGGGACAGGGTCCTTCTACGAGCAGTACTTC	CASSIGTGSFYEQYF
.	TRBJ2-5	TRBD2	TRBV7-3	TGTGCCAGCAGCTACCGGGGGGTTCGAGAGACCCAGTACTTC	CASSYRGVRETQYF
.	TRBJ2-7	.	TRBV25-1	TGTGCCAGCAGTGAATTTTACGAGCAGTACTTC	CASSEFYEQYF
.	TRBJ1-2	TRBD1	TRBV11-2	TGTGCCAGCAGCTTAGCGGACAGGACCTATGGCTACACCTTC	CASSLADRTYGYTF
.	TRBJ1-2	.	TRBV2	TGTGCCAGCAGAGTGGGCAAAGGAAATGGCTACACCTTC	CASRVGKGNGYTF
few	TRBJ2-3	TRBD2	TRBV5-1	TGCGCCAGCAGCTTATCGGGAGGATACACAGATACGCAGTATTTT	CASSLSGGYTDTQYF
few	TRBJ2-7	.	TRBV12-5	TGTGCTAGTGGGCAGGGCAGGGCCTACGAGCAGTACTTC	CASGQGRAYEQYF
.	TRBJ2-3	.	TRBV24-1	TGTGCCACCAGTGTTAGGGATGTAGCAGATACGCAGTATTTT	CATSVRDVADTQYF
.	TRBJ2-5	TRBD1	TRBV29-1	TGCAGCGTATCGGGACAGGGGGGACTTCGGTACTTC	CSVSGQGGLRYF
few	TRBJ2-3	TRBD2	TRBV7-9	TGTGCCAGCAGCCCTGGGACTAGCGGCGCACGCACAGATACGCAGTATTTT	CASSPGTSGARTDTQYF
.	TRBJ2-7	.	TRBV5-1	TGCGCCAGCAGACAGGGTTTCTCCTACGAGCAGTACTTC	CASRQGFSYEQYF
.	TRBJ2-7	TRBD1	TRBV5-1	TGCGCCAGCAGAGAGACCTGGGACAGGGTCCACGAGCAGTACTTC	CASRETWDRVHEQYF
.	TRBJ2-3	.	TRBV5-1	TGCGCCAGCAGCTTGTTTCCCTCGTTGCGGGACCGCACAGATACGCAGTATTTT	CASSLFPSLRDRTDTQYF
.	TRBJ1-2	.	TRBV5-5	TGTGCCAGCAGCTTTGGAGGACTTAACTATGGCTACACCTTC	CASSFGGLNYGYTF
few	TRBJ1-6	.	TRBV4-1	TGCGCCAGCAGCCAAATCATAGATGTCGTAGGGAATTCACCCCTCCACTTT	CASSQIIDVVGNSPLHF
.	TRBJ2-1	.	TRBV6-2/TRBV6-3	TGTGCCAGCAGTTACTCGGGTCGGGGTGTATCGGGTCGAGATGAGCAGTTCTTC	CASSYSGRGVSGRDEQFF
.	TRBJ2-7	.	TRBV7-6	TGTGCCAGCAGCCCCAGGGGAGACTCCTACGAGCAGTACTTC	CASSPRGDSYEQYF
.	TRBJ1-1	.	TRBV6-1	TGTGCCAGCAGTGTTATCTCAGGCTCTGGGGTTGAAGCTTTCTTT	CASSVISGSGVEAFF
many	TRBJ2-7	.	TRBV5-1	TGCGCCAGCAGCTTGGATATTAGCGGTTCCTACGAGCAGTACTTC	CASSLDISGSYEQYF
.	TRBJ1-2	.	TRBV29-1	TGCAGCGTTGAAGGAGAGGACAGCTATGGCTACACCTTC	CSVEGEDSYGYTF
few	TRBJ2-1	TRBD2	TRBV20-1	TGCAGTGCGATCCGGACTAGCGGGTACCGAGGTGAGCAGTTCTTC	CSAIRTSGYRGEQFF
few	TRBJ2-3	.	TRBV24-1	TGTGCCACCAGTGGCAACAGTGCCGATACGCAGTATTTT	CATSGNSADTQYF
.	TRBJ2-1	TRBD2	TRBV7-3	TGTGCCAGCAGCCCTCGGACTAGCGGGTCCAGCTCCTACAATGAGCAGTTCTTC	CASSPRTSGSSSYNEQFF
.	TRBJ1-1	TRBD1	TRBV29-1	TGCAGCGTAGACGACTGGACAGGGAGCAACACTGAAGCTTTCTTT	CSVDDWTGSNTEAFF
.	TRBJ1-2	.	TRBV5-5	TGTGCCAGCAGCTTGGCCGGACAGCCAAACTATGGCTACACCTTC	CASSLAGQPNYGYTF
.	TRBJ2-5	.	TRBV5-1	TGCGCCAGCAGCTTGGGGGCCGGATACCAAGAGACCCAGTACTTC	CASSLGAGYQETQYF